The sequence of this T cell receptor beta chain was determined in a study of cytomegalovirus exposure and HLA in healthy donors. Unmatched junction bases numbered 8, after V lost 1 base and J lost 0 bases. CDR3 length: 18 residues. Germline V gene sequence: CDR1 KGHSH, CDR2 LQKENI. Primers included in the PCR were 60 Vbeta and 13 Jbeta primers. Original methodology: A later analysis counted approximately 88 million unique TCR beta chains, roughly 11 million shared. Sequencing was performed with immunoSEQ multiplex PCR; in TCRdb, only in-frame clones are kept and a portion is missing. D and trimming were read from the DNA, whereas the V and J calls and clone size are those reported in that table. This repertoire shows about 93,000 clones, around 81% found once; its top ten account for approximately 0.56%. Nominal health characterized the donors when sampled, though unrecorded immune exposures were likely.

The specimen sequenced was PBMCs. This sequence joins TRBV18 and TRBJ1-3, with 8 bases identical to TRBD1. The TCR originated in a man aged 25-40 years in good health and CMV-seronegative. The CDR3 loop is CASSPLVAGGPSGNTIYF. Here the CDR3 DNA reads TGTGCCAGCTCACCACTTGTGGCAGGGGGCCCCTCTGGAAACACCATATATTTT.